The TCR beta chain described here comes from a study of T cell responses to AZD1222 COVID-19 vaccine. Comment on this clone: Germline is not matched at one junction end, which may reflect a read error.

Using immunoSEQ multiplex PCR, the repertoire was profiled, and TCRdb retains in-frame clones only, with some absent. The sample lists about 150,000 clones; about 95% were seen once. The CDR3 extends over 12 amino acids. From germline, CDR1 is WNHNN and CDR2 SYGVQD (reference sequence). This chain links TRBV10-1 with TRBJ1-2; D is unresolved. This clonotype originated in an adult in good health. The material sequenced was peripheral blood, taken on day 0 of AZD1222 vaccination. In nucleotides, the CDR3 is TGCGCCAGCAGTGATTCTAAGTATGGCTACACCTTC. Translating gives CASSDSKYGYTF.